These T cell receptor beta chains were read from a single sample in a study of OX40 agonist ivuxolimab in advanced cancers. Only in-frame clones appear in the TCRdb table, and some are missing; sequencing was by immunoSEQ multiplex PCR. The table shows tens of thousands of clones, with around 89% occurring only once. The material sequenced was CD4+ or CD8+ T cells sorted from blood, taken in a trial of the OX40 agonist ivuxolimab. The receptors were gathered from an adult with an advanced solid tumor such as melanoma, head and neck, liver or kidney cancer. The CDR3 runs from the conserved cysteine through the conserved F or W. A D gene is named only where the DNA matches it firmly. Size tells how often a clone was seen (once, few, many) or the class of an expanded clone, and some rows leave it out.

>TRBJ1-6|TRBV10-3|-|-
CAISDRDFNNSPLHF
>TRBJ1-1|TRBV6-6|-|TRBD1
CASSYDRGYTEAFF
>TRBJ1-2|TRBV30|-|-
CAWSMGGYNGYTF
>TRBJ2-1|TRBV1|-|-
CTRRTSGYEQFF
>TRBJ2-3|TRBV30|-|TRBD1
CACPDRIADTQYF
>TRBJ2-3|TRBV7-3|-|-
CASSLTGSSGSTDTQYF
>TRBJ1-1|TRBV30|-|TRBD1
CAWSATGDTEAFF
>TRBJ2-5|TRBV13|-|-
CASSRTPGKETQYF
>TRBJ2-4|TRBV29-1|-|-
CSAKGTGAKNIQYF
>TRBJ1-5|TRBV5-1|-|-
CASSLTGGNQPQHF
>TRBJ2-1|TRBV10-3|-|TRBD2
CAISDKSGGTYNEQFF
>TRBJ1-5|TRBV4-1|-|-
CASSQDGGMGNQPQHF
>TRBJ1-5|TRBV28|-|-
CASRLRGQPQHF
>TRBJ2-3|TRBV2|-|-
CASRVRGGTSTDTQYF
>TRBJ2-2|TRBV2|-|TRBD1
CASSGTDRGFRGTGELFF
>TRBJ1-1|TRBV18|-|-
CASSPTLVRGGSGNTEAFF
>TRBJ1-2|TRBV27|-|TRBD1
CASSLGQGGGGYTF
>TRBJ2-2|TRBV5-1|-|-
CASSLDGDTGELFF
>TRBJ1-4|TRBV7-9|-|-
CASSLSGADYEKLFF
>TRBJ2-3|TRBV2|-|-
CASGDRGGGDTQYF
>TRBJ2-7|TRBV28|-|TRBD1
CASSSGGGRYEQYF
>TRBJ1-1|TRBV4-2|-|TRBD1
CASSHSTGGVSAEAFF
>TRBJ2-3|TRBV7-3|-|-
CASSLGSTGTDTQYF
>TRBJ2-5|TRBV18|-|-
CASSPGEKETQYF
>TRBJ1-1|TRBV6-5|-|TRBD1
CASSYTQGATEEAFF
>TRBJ2-3|TRBV4-1|-|-
CASSQFHGADTQYF
>TRBJ1-1|TRBV7-3|-|-
CASSLRQGGEAFF
>TRBJ2-5|TRBV6-6|once|-
CASSYGELQETQYF
>TRBJ1-2|TRBV14|-|-
CASSPGFYGYTF
>TRBJ1-1|TRBV7-9|-|TRBD1
CASSFGTANTEAFF
>TRBJ1-1|TRBV7-3|once|-
CASSLGGGNTEAFF
>TRBJ1-1|TRBV2|-|TRBD1
CASSVTTGSTEAFF
>TRBJ1-1|TRBV9|-|TRBD1
CASSGSGGDRASEAFF
>TRBJ2-2|TRBV6-1|-|-
CASSRDQIAGELFF
>TRBJ2-3|TRBV13|-|-
CASSYRSRRDTQYF
>TRBJ2-7|TRBV28|-|-
CASSLEDRSLYYF
>TRBJ2-4|TRBV6-1|-|TRBD2
CASTERSLGLAGGPAKNIQYF
>TRBJ1-1|TRBV11-3|once|-
CASSLGENTEAFF
>TRBJ1-1|TRBV27|-|-
CASSLMGGGNTEAFF
>TRBJ2-1|TRBV10-3|-|-
CAITAAPGYNEQFF
>TRBJ2-1|TRBV6-1|once|-
CASSESGWGLPGNEQFF
>TRBJ1-2|TRBV30|-|-
CAWSVSRLSYGYTF
>TRBJ2-1|TRBV6-5|-|-
CASSSQRNEQFF
>TRBJ2-3|TRBV5-1|-|-
CASSATSTDTQYF
>TRBJ1-2|TRBV7-9|few|-
CASSLVDYGYTF
>TRBJ2-1|TRBV6-6|-|-
CASRDNSYNEQFF
>TRBJ1-5|TRBV6-5|-|-
CASSYPQSDQPQHF
>TRBJ1-4|TRBV9|-|-
CASSPGRKLNEKLFF
>TRBJ2-7|TRBV28|-|TRBD1
CASSGQGYEQYF
>TRBJ2-7|TRBV9|-|TRBD1
CASSFDSGQLYEQYF
>TRBJ1-1|TRBV6-6|-|TRBD1
CASSYAGQGNTEAFF
>TRBJ2-6|TRBV5-1|once|-
CACSEGFGGANVLTF
>TRBJ2-6|TRBV10-3|once|-
CAASRGSGANVLTF
>TRBJ2-6|TRBV25-1|-|TRBD1
CASSELGGAPGANVLTF
>TRBJ1-1|TRBV10-1|-|TRBD1
CASSSSQGTEAFF
>TRBJ2-7|TRBV6-5|-|TRBD2
CASSYSGGGSPYEQYF
>TRBJ2-1|TRBV14|-|-
CASSQNGLAGEQFF
>TRBJ1-4|TRBV28|-|-
CASGGSASEKLFF
>TRBJ2-2|TRBV5-1|-|-
CASSFRGAFFNTGELFF
>TRBJ1-6|TRBV7-3|-|-
CASSLDAMGSPLHF